Listed here are 20 T cell receptor beta chains from one sample, sequenced in a study of identical twins. MiXCR, run by TCRdb on the 5' RACE reads, gives a single entry per CDR3 protein. Of under 1 million distinct CDR3 sequences listed, 10% to 15% are singletons. The sample was also reused in another study, on yellow fever vaccine responses in identical twins.

Sequencing was done on a sample of PBMCs. These receptors all stem from a woman younger than 35 in good health.

This clonotype showed up just a few times. Here the CDR3 reads CAISGTGGTYEQYF. CDR3 sequence (DNA): TGTGCCATCAGCGGGACAGGGGGCACCTACGAGCAGTACTTC. The rearrangement uses TRBV10-3 and TRBJ2-7, with 12 bases matching TRBD1. V lost 6 bases and J lost 2; bases outside the gene matches: 2. The CDR3 totals 14 residues. CDR1 ENHRY and CDR2 SYGVKD come from the germline V gene.

This clonotype was seen a handful of times. This chain connects TRBV24-1 to TRBJ2-5; 8 bases line up with TRBD1. V gave up 4 bases and J gave up 5 bases; unmatched junction bases: 11. Germline CDR1 is KGHDR and CDR2 is SFDVKD. The CDR3 is 16 residues long. CDR3 amino acids: CATSDLSRTGSETQYF. In nucleotides, the CDR3 is TGTGCCACCAGTGACCTGAGCCGGACAGGGTCCGAGACCCAGTACTTC.

This clonotype was counted many times. The CDR3 here is CASSLSGVLSGNTIYF. The CDR3 region has the DNA TGTGCCAGCAGTTTATCAGGGGTCCTCTCTGGAAACACCATATATTTT. V usage is TRBV27 and J usage is TRBJ1-3; D possibly corresponds to TRBD1 (5 bases). The V end lost 0 bases, the J end lost 0 bases, and 9 bases lay between the germline ends. This CDR3 contains 16 residues. Germline CDR1 MNHEY, CDR2 SMNVEV (reference sequence).

This clonotype was seen a few times. V and J are TRBV10-2 and TRBJ1-2, with 7 bases aligning to TRBD1. CDR3 length: 14 amino acids. Germline V gene lookup returns CDR1 WSHSY and CDR2 SAAADI. The V gene end was trimmed by 6 bases and the J gene end by 10 bases; junction bases not matched to a gene: 14. CDR3: CASREPVRGIVYTF. For the CDR3, the DNA is TGCGCCAGCAGGGAACCTGTCAGGGGGATAGTCTACACCTTC.

This clonotype has more than one count but fewer than ten. The gene calls are TRBV28 and TRBJ2-1; D is perhaps TRBD2 (5 bases). V lost 1 base and J lost 0, with 10 bases in between. This CDR3 has 16 amino acids. From germline, CDR1 is MDHEN and CDR2 SYDVKM. The CDR3 sequence is CASSLSGLNSYNEQFF. For the CDR3, the DNA is TGTGCCAGCAGTTTATCCGGACTTAACTCCTACAATGAGCAGTTCTTC.

This clonotype turned up a few times. This chain joins TRBV18 and TRBJ2-7, with D maybe TRBD1 (6 bases). Looked up from germline, CDR1 is KGHSH and CDR2 is LQKENI. There are 14 residues in the CDR3. Trimming cost V 6 bases and J 2 bases, with 14 bases left between them. The CDR3 sequence: CASSHRDTPYEQYV. The CDR3 DNA sequence: TGTGCCAGCTCTCACCGGGACACCCCCTACGAGCAGTACGTC.

As DNA, the CDR3 is TGCAGCGTTGGTGTCAGCTCAGGGAATATGAACACTGAAGCTTTCTTT. This codes for CSVGVSSGNMNTEAFF. The chain joins TRBV29-1 to TRBJ1-1; D is possibly TRBD1 (5 bases). CDR3 length: 16 amino acids. Germline CDR1 reads SQVTM; CDR2 reads ANQGSEA. Trimming removed 4 bases from V and 0 bases from J, with 18 bases in between.

The genes are TRBV2 and TRBJ1-3; 8 bases are shared with TRBD1. The V gene end was trimmed by 4 bases and the J gene end by 4 bases; junction bases not matched to a gene: 9. Looked up from germline, CDR1 is SNHLY and CDR2 is FYNNEI. The CDR3 sequence is 16 residues long. CDR3 amino acids: CASSVDRDQRGNTIYF. DNA of the CDR3: TGTGCCAGCAGTGTGGACAGGGATCAGCGCGGAAACACCATATATTTT.

This clonotype has only a few counts. The chain combines TRBV3-1 with TRBJ2-7; D uncertain. V dropped 4 bases and J dropped 2 bases, with 15 bases sitting between them. Germline V gives CDR1 LGHDT, CDR2 YNNKEL (reference sequence). This CDR3 spans 15 amino acids. CDR3 protein: CASSPPRGKTYEQYF. The CDR3 DNA is TGTGCCAGCAGCCCCCCCCGCGGAAAGACCTACGAGCAGTACTTC.

This clonotype turned up a few times. The V call is TRBV9, the J call TRBJ2-1, with D hard to call. In germline, CDR1 is SGDLS, CDR2 YYNGEE. Between the trimmed V and J ends, which lost 0 bases and 4 bases, there was a span of 5 bases. This CDR3 spans 13 amino acids. This CDR3 reads CASSVAIYNEQFF. Here the CDR3 DNA reads TGTGCCAGCAGCGTAGCTATTTACAATGAGCAGTTCTTC.

A few counts support this clonotype. This chain uses TRBV28 with TRBJ1-5, with 11 bases identical to TRBD1. There are 13 residues in the CDR3. Trimming took 6 bases from V and 7 from J; bases not matched to a gene: 2. The V gene's germline CDR1 is MDHEN and CDR2 SYDVKM. The CDR3: CASRWTGGQPQHF. The CDR3 coding sequence is TGTGCCAGCAGATGGACAGGGGGCCAGCCCCAGCATTTT.

This clonotype was detected ten times or more. The chain combines TRBV5-1 with TRBJ2-7, with 7 bases fitting TRBD1. The CDR3 loop spans 14 amino acids. Germline values: CDR1 SGHRS, CDR2 YFSETQ. The trim removed 0 bases at V and 2 bases at J, leaving 2 bases unmatched. DNA of the CDR3: TGCGCCAGCAGCTTGGGGGACAGACCCTACGAGCAGTACTTC. Encoded protein: CASSLGDRPYEQYF. Drawing the rest from reference TRBV5-1 and TRBJ2-7, the complete variable domain is KAGVTQTPRYLIKTRGQQVTLSCSPISGHRSVSWYQQTPGQGLQFLFEYFSETQRNKGNFPGRFSGRQFSNSRSEMNVSTLELGDSALYLCASSLGDRPYEQYFGPGTRLTVT.

This clonotype showed up just a few times. J is TRBJ1-5 and V is TRBV10-2, with D possibly TRBD1 on 6 matching bases. The V gene's germline CDR1 is WSHSY and CDR2 SAAADI. V was cut by 7 bases and J by 6 bases, with 10 bases left in between. This CDR3 region has 12 residues. The CDR3 nucleotides are TGCGCCAGCACCGGAGGGGGTCAGCCCCAGCATTTT. Translation: CASTGGGQPQHF.

This clonotype was seen more than once but under ten times. The chain uses TRBV10-3 and TRBJ1-1, with TRBD1 as a possible D gene (6 bases). This CDR3 contains 14 residues. Germline CDR1 and CDR2: ENHRY and SYGVKD. The V end was cut by 4 bases, the J end by 0 bases, with 9 bases between. CDR3 sequence: CAISGTAMNTEAFF. The CDR3 nucleotides are TGTGCCATCAGTGGGACAGCTATGAACACTGAAGCTTTCTTT.

This clonotype has more than one count but fewer than ten. The J gene is TRBJ2-3, the V gene TRBV3-1; D uncertain. V was trimmed by 6 bases and J by 4 bases, leaving 11 bases between them. The CDR3 totals 13 residues. The germline V gene encodes CDR1 LGHDT and CDR2 YNNKEL (reference sequence). CDR3 sequence reads: CASSSTRADTQYF. As DNA, the CDR3 is TGTGCCAGCAGTTCTACAAGGGCAGATACGCAGTATTTT.

This sequence joins TRBV18 and TRBJ2-2; D not resolved. This CDR3 has 16 residues. Trimming cost V 8 bases and J 0 bases, with 16 bases left between them. CDR1 and CDR2 from the germline V gene are KGHSH and LQKENI. CDR3 sequence: CASNTENPANTGELFF. In nucleotides, the CDR3 is TGTGCCAGCAACACGGAAAACCCCGCGAACACCGGGGAGCTGTTTTTT.

The genes are TRBV6-5 and TRBJ2-3, with TRBD2 identical over 10 bases. Trimming cost V 0 bases and J 0 bases; bases outside gene matches: 6. The CDR3 loop spans 18 amino acids. Per the germline V gene, CDR1 is MNHEY and CDR2 is SVGAGI. The CDR3 here is CASSYSGELAGSTDTQYF. CDR3 nucleotide sequence: TGTGCCAGCAGTTACTCAGGGGAACTAGCGGGAAGCACAGATACGCAGTATTTT.

This clonotype has more than one count but fewer than ten. The CDR3 DNA sequence: TGTGCCAGCAGATCACCAAGGAACACTGAAGCTTTCTTT. Translation gives CASRSPRNTEAFF. This rearrangement joins TRBV6-1 to TRBJ1-1, with D uncertain. Trimming removed 6 bases at V and 1 base at J, with 9 bases between. Germline values: CDR1 MNHNS, CDR2 SASEGT. This CDR3 is 13 amino acids long.

This clonotype has a handful of counts. The rearrangement links TRBV4-2 to TRBJ1-4; D remains ambiguous. Between the trimmed V and J ends, which lost 0 bases and 8 bases, there was a span of 19 bases. This CDR3 is built from 17 residues. Germline CDR1 LGHNA, CDR2 YNFKEQ. The CDR3 nucleotides read TGTGCCAGCAGCCAAGATCTGTGGCAGTCCGGGGAAGAAAAACTGTTTTTT. This translates into CASSQDLWQSGEEKLFF.

This clonotype occurred a few times. The chain has TRBV4-1 and TRBJ2-1; 8 bases line up with TRBD2. The length of the CDR3 is 18 residues. After removal of 0 bases from V and 2 bases from J, the junction contained 9 bases not matched to a gene. Germline-derived CDR1 and CDR2 are MGHRA and YSYEKL. The CDR3, as DNA: TGCGCCAGCAGCCAAGACCTTATGCGGGGGGCGACCTACAATGAGCAGTTCTTC. Translated: CASSQDLMRGATYNEQFF.